These 12 T cell receptor beta chains came from one sample sequenced in a study of Ad26.COV2.S vaccination and SARS-CoV-2 variants. Libraries were prepared by immunoSEQ multiplex PCR; TCRdb keeps only in-frame clonotypes and omits some of them. The sample includes 410,000 or so clones, around 93% of them seen just once. Treatment denoted: around 19 received Ad26.COV2.S at low or high dose, single or two shots; 5 received placebo; per-sample allocation not given. It was on day 63 after the first vaccine or placebo injection that samples were taken. The material sequenced was peripheral blood, taken in a trial of Ad26.COV2.S vaccine versus placebo. These receptors originate from a person aged 18-65 years who received the Ad26.COV2.S COVID-19 vaccine or a placebo.

The CDR3 reads CASSRGTGEWYSEAFF. DNA of the CDR3: TGCGCCAGCAGCCGAGGGACAGGGGAATGGTATTCTGAAGCTTTCTTT. The chain has TRBV5-1 and TRBJ1-1; 10 bases map to TRBD1. The CDR3 runs 16 residues. CDR1 and CDR2 (germline): SGHRS, YFSETQ. Losses at the gene ends were 4 bases for V and 6 bases for J; bases not matched to a gene: 12.

The V and J genes are TRBV4-3 and TRBJ2-1, with D uncertain. Per germline, CDR1 LGHNA and CDR2 YSLEER. CDR3 length: 17 amino acids. Trimming took 0 bases from V and 6 from J, leaving 18 bases between them. The CDR3 DNA reads TGCGCCAGCAGCCAAGACGTGCCCGCTCCACAATCCAATGAGCAGTTCTTC. It codes for CASSQDVPAPQSNEQFF.

J is TRBJ2-1 and V is TRBV27; 8 nucleotides match TRBD1. Per the germline V gene, CDR1 is MNHEY and CDR2 is SMNVEV (reference sequence). The CDR3 consists of 16 residues. Trimming at V came to 2 bases and at J to 4 bases, leaving 7 bases not matched to a gene. CDR3 amino acids: CASSLPGTGHYNEQFF. CDR3 coding DNA: TGTGCCAGCAGTTTACCCGGGACAGGCCATTACAATGAGCAGTTCTTC.

The chain combines TRBV11-2 with TRBJ2-7; TRBD2 matches at 12 bases. The trim removed 2 bases at V and 2 bases at J, leaving 7 bases unmatched. This CDR3 is built from 17 residues. The germline gives CDR1 SGHAT, CDR2 FQNNGV. The CDR3: CASSLSSGGEITYEQYF. CDR3 nucleotide sequence: TGTGCCAGCAGCTTATCTAGCGGGGGGGAAATAACCTACGAGCAGTACTTC.

The rearrangement uses TRBV5-4 and TRBJ2-5; 9 nucleotides align to TRBD2. This CDR3 region has 15 residues. Germline trimming cut 4 bases from V and 6 bases from J; bases unmatched to any gene: 10. The germline V gene encodes CDR1 SGHNT and CDR2 YYREEE (reference sequence). This CDR3 is CASSPPSGELKTQYF. The DNA of the CDR3 is TGTGCCAGCAGCCCTCCTAGCGGGGAATTGAAGACCCAGTACTTC.

This clone is a singleton in its sample. This chain joins TRBV7-9 and TRBJ2-5, with D possibly TRBD2 on 7 matching bases. The V gene lost 0 bases and the J gene lost 7 bases, with 15 bases spanning the gap. This CDR3 contains 15 residues. Germline V lookup: CDR1 SEHNR, CDR2 FQNEAQ (reference sequence). Here the CDR3 DNA reads TGTGCCAGCAGCTTAGCGGTCGGGGGGCTCGCGACCCAGTACTTC. Translating gives CASSLAVGGLATQYF.

The chain has TRBV19 and TRBJ1-5; D perhaps matches TRBD1 (6 bases). With 5 bases removed from V and 1 base from J, the gap between germline ends came to 15 bases. Germline CDR1 LNHDA, CDR2 SQIVND (reference sequence). This CDR3 is built from 16 residues. This CDR3 is CASSWGAATSNQPQHF. The CDR3 bases are TGTGCCAGTAGTTGGGGGGCAGCAACCAGCAATCAGCCCCAGCATTTT.

The chain is built from TRBV30 and TRBJ1-4, with TRBD1 as a possible D gene (6 bases). There are 16 residues in the CDR3. Between the trimmed V and J ends, which lost 2 bases and 7 bases, there was a span of 20 bases. Germline V CDR1 and CDR2: GTSNPN, SVGIG (reference sequence). The CDR3 sequence is CAWSRTTGGLGEKLFF. The CDR3 nucleotides read TGTGCCTGGAGTCGGACGACAGGAGGTTTGGGTGAAAAACTGTTTTTT.

The DNA for the CDR3 is TGTGCCTGGAGTGTGTTCGGGACAGCCAAGAACACCGGGGAGCTGTTTTTT. Residues: CAWSVFGTAKNTGELFF. V is TRBV30 and J is TRBJ2-2; TRBD1 matches at 7 bases. CDR1 is GTSNPN and CDR2 is SVGIG in the germline V gene (reference sequence). There are 17 residues in the CDR3. J was trimmed by 1 base and V by 0 bases; bases with no gene match: 8.

This clone was observed a single time. J is TRBJ1-4 and V is TRBV18; 12 bases fit TRBD1. The CDR3 has 15 amino acids. V lost 2 bases to trimming and J lost 7 bases; unmatched junction nucleotides: 2. Germline loops: CDR1 KGHSH, CDR2 LQKENI. CDR3 nucleotides: TGTGCCAGCTCACCAAGGGGACAGGGGGCTGAAAAACTGTTTTTT. Residues: CASSPRGQGAEKLFF.

This clone was detected a few times. The rearrangement joins TRBV11-2 to TRBJ2-7; TRBD1 might be the D (5 bases). The V and J ends lost 2 bases and 2 bases respectively, with 16 bases between them. Germline V gene data show CDR1 as SGHAT and CDR2 as FQNNGV. The CDR3 loop spans 16 amino acids. Written as DNA, the CDR3 is TGTGCCAGCAGCTTAAACACATGGCAGGGAACCTACGAGCAGTACTTC. This gives the protein CASSLNTWQGTYEQYF.

The chain combines TRBV11-2 with TRBJ1-1; unclear D gene. The CDR3 loop spans 14 amino acids. CDR1 SGHAT and CDR2 FQNNGV come from the germline V gene. V was cut by 5 bases and J by 1 base, with 11 bases left in between. The CDR3 sequence is CASSPRGANTEAFF. The CDR3 coding sequence is TGTGCCAGCAGCCCCCGTGGTGCGAACACTGAAGCTTTCTTT.